The clone carrying this T cell receptor beta chain was seen repeatedly, ten times or more. Its antigen is unidentified. The data originate from a study of T cells in Graves' hyperthyroidism and ophthalmopathy. The V end was cut by 5 bases, the J end by 6 bases, with 11 bases between. Germline V CDR1 and CDR2: SGHTA, FQGTGA. The CDR3 covers 13 residues. Study-level findings and limits: The model predicted ophthalmopathy a median around seven months before onset.

Amplification targeted TCR beta CDR3 regions from RNA transcripts. HTBI primers were used for first-round RT-PCR of the TCR CDR3. TCRdb ran MiXCR on the multiplex PCR reads and lists one entry per CDR3 protein. The data show over 700,000 distinct CDR3 sequences, about 17% seen once. This rearrangement joins TRBV7-3 to TRBJ2-1; tentatively, D is TRBD1 (5 bases). The source of this sequence is a woman between 50 and 59 years old with Graves' hyperthyroidism that later progressed to Graves' ophthalmopathy. Specimen: blood. The CDR3 is CASSNSRGNEQFF. The CDR3 region has the DNA TGTGCCAGCAGCAACTCAAGGGGCAATGAGCAGTTCTTC.